These 21 T cell receptor beta chains originate from one sample sequenced in a study of blood T cell repertoires in COVID-19. Clones were read by immunoSEQ multiplex PCR, and TCRdb kept only the in-frame ones, dropping some. The repertoire holds about 150,000 clones, with 85% to 90% as singletons. The sequenced material came from peripheral blood. These receptors were taken from a man aged 18 to 30 with COVID-19, enrolled during active disease.

The CDR3, as DNA: TGTGCCAGTAATCGTCTAGCGGGGGACACAGATACGCAGTATTTT. Translating gives CASNRLAGDTDTQYF. This chain connects TRBV19 to TRBJ2-3, with 10 nucleotides matching TRBD2. The CDR3 runs 15 residues. The germline V gene encodes CDR1 LNHDA and CDR2 SQIVND (reference sequence). Losses at the gene ends were 7 bases for V and 2 bases for J; bases not matched to a gene: 6.

The chain is built from TRBV18 and TRBJ1-1, with D possibly being TRBD1 (6 bases). There are 16 residues in the CDR3. Per germline, CDR1 KGHSH and CDR2 LQKENI. Trimming cost V 3 bases and J 0 bases, with 14 bases left between them. The CDR3 reads CASSPRGAGMNTEAFF. The DNA for the CDR3 is TGTGCCAGCTCACCCCGGGGGGCAGGGATGAACACTGAAGCTTTCTTT.

This clone appeared a few times. The chain links TRBV10-1 to TRBJ2-7, with 15 positions matching TRBD2. The CDR3 length is 18 residues. Germline V CDR1 and CDR2: WNHNN, SYGVQD (reference sequence). Germline trimming cut 8 bases from V and 4 bases from J; bases unmatched to any gene: 15. The CDR3 nucleotides are TGCGCCAGCCAAGGCGGACCGGGACTAGCGGGAGGTTCATACGAGCAGTACTTC. Translation gives CASQGGPGLAGGSYEQYF.

The chain couples TRBV9 to TRBJ2-7; 12 positions match TRBD2. V lost 0 bases to trimming and J lost 7 bases; unmatched junction nucleotides: 2. CDR1 is SGDLS and CDR2 is YYNGEE in the germline V gene. CDR3 length: 14 amino acids. The CDR3 here is CASSVGLAGEEQYF. In nucleotides, the CDR3 is TGTGCCAGCAGCGTAGGACTAGCGGGAGAGGAGCAGTACTTC.

V usage is TRBV9 and J usage is TRBJ1-1; D ambiguous. Trimming removed 0 bases from V and 6 bases from J, with 9 bases in between. The length of the CDR3 is 13 residues. The germline gives CDR1 SGDLS, CDR2 YYNGEE. CDR3 DNA: TGTGCCAGCAGCGTAGGTCCAGGCTCTGAAGCTTTCTTT. Translating it yields CASSVGPGSEAFF. The complete variable domain, with remaining parts taken from reference TRBV9 and TRBJ1-1, reads DSGVTQTPKHLITATGQRVTLRCSPRSGDLSVYWYQQSLDQGLQFLIQYYNGEERAKGNILERFSAQQFPDLHSELNLSSLELGDSALYFCASSVGPGSEAFFGQGTRLTVV.

The V gene is TRBV9, the J gene TRBJ2-1; D may be TRBD2 (5 bases). Trimming removed 0 bases at V and 4 bases at J, with 14 bases between. The germline gives CDR1 SGDLS, CDR2 YYNGEE. The CDR3 runs to 16 residues. The DNA for the CDR3 is TGTGCCAGCAGCGTAGTAACCGGGGTGGGGTACAATGAGCAGTTCTTC. This sequence encodes CASSVVTGVGYNEQFF. Based on the CDR3 plus reference TRBV9 and TRBJ2-1, the full variable domain is DSGVTQTPKHLITATGQRVTLRCSPRSGDLSVYWYQQSLDQGLQFLIQYYNGEERAKGNILERFSAQQFPDLHSELNLSSLELGDSALYFCASSVVTGVGYNEQFFGPGTRLTVL.

The V call is TRBV4-3, the J call TRBJ1-6; the D gene is possibly TRBD1 (6 bases). V gave up 4 bases and J gave up 10 bases, with 17 bases separating them. CDR1 and CDR2 from the germline V gene are LGHNA and YSLEER. The CDR3 totals 15 residues. The CDR3, as DNA: TGCGCCAGCAGCCTACGGGGGCAGCGGGAATCACCCCTCCACTTT. This encodes CASSLRGQRESPLHF.

The chain has TRBV24-1 and TRBJ1-5, with D possibly TRBD1 on 6 matching bases. Trimming removed 9 bases at V and 1 base at J, with 9 bases between. This CDR3 contains 13 residues. Germline CDR1 and CDR2: KGHDR and SFDVKD. DNA for the CDR3: TGTGCCACCGGACAGACCAGCAATCAGCCCCAGCATTTT. This translates into CATGQTSNQPQHF.

The genes are TRBV27 and TRBJ2-1, with TRBD2 matching 13 bases. Germline values: CDR1 MNHEY, CDR2 SMNVEV (reference sequence). Trimming took 5 bases from V and 7 from J; bases not matched to a gene: 5. This CDR3 has 15 residues. CDR3 loop: CASSLPGLAGNEQFF. CDR3 nucleotides: TGTGCCAGCAGTCTCCCGGGACTAGCGGGGAATGAGCAGTTCTTC.

For this clone: One end of the junction is discordant with germline, which a read error may explain. V is TRBV5-1 and J is TRBJ1-4; TRBD1 aligns across 11 bases. The CDR3 is made up of 14 amino acids. Germline CDR1 SGHRS, CDR2 YFSETQ. The CDR3 coding sequence is TGCGCCAGCAGCCCGGGACAGGGGGGTGAAAAACTGCTTTTT. It is translated as CASSPGQGGEKLLF.

This chain connects TRBV7-6 to TRBJ2-7; 8 bases line up with TRBD1. The junction had 7 bases not matched to a gene; V was cut back by 4 bases and J by 2 bases. CDR3 size: 15 residues. Per germline, CDR1 SGHVS and CDR2 FNYEAQ. CDR3 residues: CASSSSGTGTYEQYF. In DNA, the CDR3 is TGTGCCAGCAGCTCCTCCGGGACAGGTACCTACGAGCAGTACTTC.

This clone was seen once. The gene calls are TRBV6-2 or TRBV6-3 and TRBJ2-3, with D possibly matching TRBD2 (5 bases). The germline V gene has CDR1 MNHEY and CDR2 SVGEGT. Trimming removed 5 bases at V and 7 bases at J, with 16 bases between. The CDR3 spans 14 residues. The CDR3 sequence is CASSAPGEGNTQYF. DNA for the CDR3: TGTGCCAGCAGTGCCCCAGGTGAGGGTAATACGCAGTATTTT.

This clone was detected only once. The chain recombines TRBV18 with TRBJ2-7; D not certain. From germline, CDR1 is KGHSH and CDR2 LQKENI. The CDR3 is 13 amino acids. Trimming cost V 0 bases and J 6 bases, with 9 bases left between them. CDR3 bases: TGTGCCAGCTCACCACCGCCAGCTAGCGAGCAGTACTTC. Protein sequence: CASSPPPASEQYF.

The genes are TRBV27 and TRBJ1-5, with 7 bases matching TRBD1. After removal of 8 bases from V and 6 bases from J, the junction contained 7 bases not matched to a gene. Germline loops: CDR1 MNHEY, CDR2 SMNVEV (reference sequence). This CDR3 region has 13 residues. In DNA form, the CDR3 reads TGTGCCAGCGCTCTGACAGGGACTCAGCCCCAGCATTTT. This encodes CASALTGTQPQHF.

CDR3 DNA: TGTGCCAGCAGCCCTCACGTGAGCGACTTAAAGGAGCAGTACTTC. Its translation: CASSPHVSDLKEQYF. The V and J genes are TRBV28 and TRBJ2-7; the D is unclear. With 6 bases removed from V and 7 bases from J, the gap between germline ends came to 22 bases. Germline CDR1 reads MDHEN; CDR2 reads SYDVKM. The CDR3 is 15 amino acids.

This clone was picked up one time. The rearrangement links TRBV6-2 or TRBV6-3 to TRBJ2-1, with 7 positions matching TRBD1. The CDR3 extends over 13 amino acids. The germline CDR1 and CDR2 sequences are MNHEY and SVGEGT. V gave up 4 bases and J gave up 8 bases; unmatched junction bases: 5. CDR3 in DNA: TGTGCCAGCAGTTTTGACAGGGCGGATGAGCAGTTCTTC. This gives the protein CASSFDRADEQFF.

The chain couples TRBV2 to TRBJ2-3; D unclear. CDR1 and CDR2 from the germline V gene are SNHLY and FYNNEI. With 5 bases removed from V and 6 bases from J, the gap between germline ends came to 3 bases. The CDR3 has 10 residues. The CDR3 coding sequence is TGTGCCAGCAGTCAGGATACGCAGTATTTT. Translating it yields CASSQDTQYF.

The gene calls are TRBV18 and TRBJ1-1; a weak D match, TRBD1 (6 bases). The CDR3 sequence is 13 residues long. V lost 2 bases to trimming and J lost 8 bases, with 12 bases between them. Germline values: CDR1 KGHSH, CDR2 LQKENI. This chain's CDR3 is CASSPGNRAEAFF. CDR3 nucleotide sequence: TGTGCCAGCTCACCAGGGAACAGGGCAGAAGCTTTCTTT. The full variable domain, in which reference TRBV18 and TRBJ1-1 provide the parts outside the CDR3, is NAGVMQNPRHLVRRRGQEARLRCSPMKGHSHVYWYRQLPEEGLKFMVYLQKENIIDESGMPKERFSAEFPKEGPSILRIQQVVRGDSAAYFCASSPGNRAEAFFGQGTRLTVV.

This sequence joins TRBV2 and TRBJ2-7, with D maybe TRBD1 (5 bases). The CDR3 consists of 15 residues. From germline, CDR1 is SNHLY and CDR2 FYNNEI. The V gene lost 6 bases and the J gene lost 7 bases, with 22 bases spanning the gap. Here the CDR3 reads CASSISGYPEGEQYF. DNA for the CDR3: TGTGCCAGCAGCATCTCAGGGTATCCCGAAGGGGAGCAGTACTTC.

V gene TRBV27 combines with J gene TRBJ2-1, with 8 positions matching TRBD2. CDR1 is MNHEY, CDR2 SMNVEV, per germline (reference sequence). The CDR3 contains 12 residues. J gave up 13 bases and V 5 bases, and 7 bases lay outside the gene matches. The CDR3 loop is CASSTWAGGQFF. The CDR3 bases are TGTGCCAGCAGTACCTGGGCGGGAGGACAGTTCTTC.

The chain recombines TRBV7-2 with TRBJ2-7; D is unclear. Germline V gene data show CDR1 as SGHTA and CDR2 as FQGNSA. CDR3 length: 15 residues. Trimming removed 1 base at V and 5 bases at J, with 15 bases between. The CDR3 loop reads CASSLGALTLDEQYF. CDR3 sequence (DNA): TGTGCCAGCAGCTTAGGGGCGCTTACCCTGGACGAGCAGTACTTC.